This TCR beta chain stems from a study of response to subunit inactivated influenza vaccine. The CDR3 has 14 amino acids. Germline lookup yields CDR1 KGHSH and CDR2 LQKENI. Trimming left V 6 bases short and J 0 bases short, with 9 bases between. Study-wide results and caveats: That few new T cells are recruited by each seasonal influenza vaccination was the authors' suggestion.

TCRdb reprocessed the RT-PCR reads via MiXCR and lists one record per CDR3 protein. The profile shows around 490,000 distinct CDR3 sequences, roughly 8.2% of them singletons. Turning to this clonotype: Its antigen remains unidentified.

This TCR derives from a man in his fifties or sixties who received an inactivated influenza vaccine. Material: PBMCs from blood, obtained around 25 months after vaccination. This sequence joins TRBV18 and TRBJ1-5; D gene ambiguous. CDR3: CASSKEFSNQPQHF. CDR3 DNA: TGTGCCAGCTCTAAGGAGTTTAGCAATCAGCCCCAGCATTTT.